The entry that follows covers one TCR beta chain sequence. As originally analysed: Reference gene primer amplification gave estimated nucleated cell counts. Assay: immunoSEQ multiplex PCR; the TCRdb copy retains only in-frame clones and omits some. V, J and clone size were drawn from that table, and D and trimming were deduced from the DNA. Of about 55,000 clones listed, 85% to 90% are singletons. These data come from a study of blood T cell repertoires in COVID-19. Study in general: Whether acute or convalescent, the COVID-19 samples came from the United States, Italy and Spain. T cells, B-cell-depleted T cells, or PBMCs provided the cDNA or gDNA that served as material.

The CDR3 has 12 residues. The germline V gene encodes CDR1 MRHNA and CDR2 SNTAGT. Trimming stripped 2 bases from V and 3 bases from J, with 3 bases between. Sequenced sample: peripheral blood. The chain recombines TRBV6-4 with TRBJ2-3; D remains unclear. The sequence derives from a man between 65 and 85 years old with acute or convalescent COVID-19. The CDR3 DNA reads TGTGCCAGCAGTGACCAGACAGATACGCAGTATTTT. Protein product: CASSDQTDTQYF.